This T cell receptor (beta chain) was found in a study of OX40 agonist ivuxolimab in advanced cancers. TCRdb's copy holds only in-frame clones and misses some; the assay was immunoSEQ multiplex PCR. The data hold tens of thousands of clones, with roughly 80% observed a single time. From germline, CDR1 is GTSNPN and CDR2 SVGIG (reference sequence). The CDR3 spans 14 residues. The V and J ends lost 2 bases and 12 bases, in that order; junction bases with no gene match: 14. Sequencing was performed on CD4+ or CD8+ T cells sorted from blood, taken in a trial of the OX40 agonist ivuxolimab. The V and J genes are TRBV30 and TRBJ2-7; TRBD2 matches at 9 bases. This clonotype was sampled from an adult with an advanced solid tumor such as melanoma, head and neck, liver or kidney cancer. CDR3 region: CAWSPYSGLAGLYF. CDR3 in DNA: TGTGCCTGGAGTCCGTATTCGGGACTAGCAGGTCTGTACTTC.